This note documents a single T cell receptor beta chain sequence. The target antigen is unknown. This record comes from a study of T cells in localized non-small cell lung cancer. Only in-frame clones appear in the TCRdb table, and some are missing; sequencing was by immunoSEQ multiplex PCR. This table has thousands of clones, about half appearing once. Broader study findings: In uninvolved adjacent lung, T cell clonality reached its highest value, exceeding tumor.

CDR3 length: 15 residues. Germline V lookup: CDR1 MNHGY, CDR2 SAAAGT. The ends lost 5 bases at V and 4 bases at J; junction bases unmatched: 5. Here the sequenced sample was lymph node tissue, taken before any cancer treatment. The clonotype originates from a man between 40 and 75 years old with stage I lung adenocarcinoma. This chain uses TRBV6-8 with TRBJ2-1; 10 bases line up with TRBD2. In DNA form, the CDR3 reads TGTGCCAGCAGTCCTTCTAGCGGGGGTTACAATGAGCAGTTCTTC. Its protein product is CASSPSSGGYNEQFF.